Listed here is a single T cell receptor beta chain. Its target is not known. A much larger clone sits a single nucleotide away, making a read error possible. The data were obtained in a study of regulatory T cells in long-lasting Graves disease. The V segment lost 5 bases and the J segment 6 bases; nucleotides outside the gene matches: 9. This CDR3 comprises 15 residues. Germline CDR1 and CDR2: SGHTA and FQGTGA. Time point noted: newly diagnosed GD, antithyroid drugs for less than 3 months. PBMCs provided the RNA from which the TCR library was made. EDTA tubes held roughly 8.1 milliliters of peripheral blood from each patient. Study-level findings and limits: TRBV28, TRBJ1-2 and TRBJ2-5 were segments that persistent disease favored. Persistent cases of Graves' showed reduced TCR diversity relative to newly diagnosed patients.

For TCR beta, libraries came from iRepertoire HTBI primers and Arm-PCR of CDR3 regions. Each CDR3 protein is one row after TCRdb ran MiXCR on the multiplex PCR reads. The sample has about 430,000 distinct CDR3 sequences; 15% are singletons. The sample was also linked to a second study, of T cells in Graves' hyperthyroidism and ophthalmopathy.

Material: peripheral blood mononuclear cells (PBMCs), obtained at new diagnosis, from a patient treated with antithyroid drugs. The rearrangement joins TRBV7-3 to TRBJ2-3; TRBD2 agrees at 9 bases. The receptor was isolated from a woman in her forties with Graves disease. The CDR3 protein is CASSRTSESMDTQYF. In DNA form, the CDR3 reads TGTGCCAGCAGCCGGACTAGCGAGAGCATGGATACGCAGTATTTT.